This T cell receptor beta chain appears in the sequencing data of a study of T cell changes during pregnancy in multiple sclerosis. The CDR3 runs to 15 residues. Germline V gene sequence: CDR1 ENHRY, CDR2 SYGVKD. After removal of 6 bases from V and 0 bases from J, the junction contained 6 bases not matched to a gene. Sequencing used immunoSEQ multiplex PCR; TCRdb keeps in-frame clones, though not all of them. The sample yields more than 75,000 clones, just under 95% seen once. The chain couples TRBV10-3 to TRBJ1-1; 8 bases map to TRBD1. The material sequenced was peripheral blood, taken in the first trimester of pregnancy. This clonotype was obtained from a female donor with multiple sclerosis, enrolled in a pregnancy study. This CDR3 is CAIRDGTGLNTEAFF. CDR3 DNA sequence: TGTGCCATCAGGGACGGGACAGGTTTGAACACTGAAGCTTTCTTT.